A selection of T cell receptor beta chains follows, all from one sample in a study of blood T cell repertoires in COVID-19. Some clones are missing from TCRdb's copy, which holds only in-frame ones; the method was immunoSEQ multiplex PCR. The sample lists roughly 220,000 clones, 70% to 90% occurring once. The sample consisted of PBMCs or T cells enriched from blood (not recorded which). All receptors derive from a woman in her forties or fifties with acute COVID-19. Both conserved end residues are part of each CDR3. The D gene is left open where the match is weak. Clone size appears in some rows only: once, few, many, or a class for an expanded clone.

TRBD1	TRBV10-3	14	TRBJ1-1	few	TGTGCCATCAGTTGGACAGGGATGAACACTGAAGCTTTCTTT	CAISWTGMNTEAFF
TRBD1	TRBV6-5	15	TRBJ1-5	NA	TGTGCCAGCAGGGGGACAGGGTTAAGCAATCAGCCCCAGCATTTT	CASRGTGLSNQPQHF
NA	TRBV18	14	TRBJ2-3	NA	TGTGCCAGCTCACCACCACCGGACCGGGATTCGCAGTATTTT	CASSPPPDRDSQYF
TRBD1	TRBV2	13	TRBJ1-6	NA	TGTGCCACACAGGGGTTCGTGGATTCACCCCTCCACTTT	CATQGFVDSPLHF
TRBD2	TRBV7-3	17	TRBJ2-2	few	TGTGCCAGCAGCTTGGGACTAGCGGCGGCGAACACCGGGGAGCTGTTTTTT	CASSLGLAAANTGELFF
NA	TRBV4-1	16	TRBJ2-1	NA	TGCGCCAGCAGCCGTGACCTAGCCCGCTCCTACAATGAGCAGTTCTTC	CASSRDLARSYNEQFF
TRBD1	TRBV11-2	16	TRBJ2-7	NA	TGTGCCAGCAGCTCAAGCCAGGGGGTCCCCTCCTACGAGCAGTACTTC	CASSSSQGVPSYEQYF
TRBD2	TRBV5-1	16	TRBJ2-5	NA	TGCGCCAGCAGCCCGTTTAGCGGGAGGGGCCAAGAGACCCAGTACTTC	CASSPFSGRGQETQYF
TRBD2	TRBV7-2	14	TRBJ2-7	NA	TGTGCCAGCAGCCGTCGGGGGGAGACCTACGAGCAGTACTTC	CASSRRGETYEQYF
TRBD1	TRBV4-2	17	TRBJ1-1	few	TGTGCCAGCAGCCAAGAAGGGACAGAAGTCAAATACACTGAAGCTTTCTTT	CASSQEGTEVKYTEAFF
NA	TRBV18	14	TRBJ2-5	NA	TGTGCCAGCTCACCATGGGACACCCAAGAGACCCAGTACTTC	CASSPWDTQETQYF
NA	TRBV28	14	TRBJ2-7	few	TGTGCCAGCAGTAGACCCTCTACAGGGCTCGAGCAGTACTTC	CASSRPSTGLEQYF
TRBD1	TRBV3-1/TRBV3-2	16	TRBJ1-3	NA	TGTGCCAGCAGCCAAGGATGGACAGGGGAGGCGAACACCATATATTTT	CASSQGWTGEANTIYF
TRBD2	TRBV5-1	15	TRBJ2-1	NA	TGCGCCAGCAGCCCGGGGACTAGCGGGAGTTTTGAGCAGTTCTTC	CASSPGTSGSFEQFF
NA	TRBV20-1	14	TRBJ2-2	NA	TGCAGTGCTAGTTACGGGGCGAACACCGGGGAGCTGTTTTTT	CSASYGANTGELFF
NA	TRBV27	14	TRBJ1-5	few	TGTGCCAGCAGTCTCCTGTCCGGAGATCAGCCCCAGCATTTT	CASSLLSGDQPQHF
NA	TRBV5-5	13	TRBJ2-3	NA	TGTGCCAGCAGCCTAGGACAGACCGGGGCGCAGTATTTT	CASSLGQTGAQYF
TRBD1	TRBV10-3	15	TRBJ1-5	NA	TGTGCCATCAGTGCCGGGACAGATAGCAATCAGCCCCAGCATTTT	CAISAGTDSNQPQHF
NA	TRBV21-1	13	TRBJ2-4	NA	TGTGCCAGCAGCAAAGGTCCGGAGGACATTCAGTACTTC	CASSKGPEDIQYF
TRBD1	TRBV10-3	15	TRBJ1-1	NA	TGTGCCATCAGAGGGACAGGGAACACGAACACTGAAGCTTTCTTT	CAIRGTGNTNTEAFF
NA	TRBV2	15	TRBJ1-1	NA	TGTGCCAGCAGTGTGGGGGCTACCAGGGTCACTGAAGCTTTCTTT	CASSVGATRVTEAFF
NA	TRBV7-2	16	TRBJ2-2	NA	TGTGCCAGCAGCTTACGGTTTCTTTCCAACACCGGGGAGCTGTTTTTT	CASSLRFLSNTGELFF
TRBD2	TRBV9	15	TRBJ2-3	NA	TGTGCCAGCAGCGCGACTAGCGTTGGCACAGATACGCAGTATTTT	CASSATSVGTDTQYF
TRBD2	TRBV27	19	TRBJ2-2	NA	TGTGCCAGCAGTTTATGGGGGACTAGCGGGATAACAAACACCGGGGAGCTGTTTTTT	CASSLWGTSGITNTGELFF
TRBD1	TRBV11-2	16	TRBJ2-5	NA	TGTGCCAGCAGGCGACAGGGGGCTTTTCCATTAGAGACCCAGTACTTC	CASRRQGAFPLETQYF
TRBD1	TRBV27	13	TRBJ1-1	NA	TGTGCCAGCAGTTTCAGGGGGCTTGCTGAAGCTTTCTTT	CASSFRGLAEAFF
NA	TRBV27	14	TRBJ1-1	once	TGTGCCAGCAGTTGGATAAGGGGGTTGACTGAAGCTTTCTTT	CASSWIRGLTEAFF
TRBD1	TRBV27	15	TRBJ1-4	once	TGTGCCAGCAGTAACATCGACAGGGTGCGGGAAAAACTGTTTTTT	CASSNIDRVREKLFF
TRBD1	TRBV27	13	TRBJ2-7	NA	TGTGCCAGCAGTTTGGACAGGGGGCGCGAGCAGTACTTC	CASSLDRGREQYF
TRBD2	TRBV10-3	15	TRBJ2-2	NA	TGTGCCATCAGTGAATTAAGGGAGGGGACCGGGGAGCTGTTTTTT	CAISELREGTGELFF
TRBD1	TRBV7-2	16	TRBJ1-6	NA	TGTGCCAGCAGCTTAGCGCTTCGGACAGGGGCTTCACCCCTCCACTTT	CASSLALRTGASPLHF